Shown below are 3 T cell receptor beta chains from a single sample sequenced in a study of T cell responses to AZD1222 COVID-19 vaccine. Sequencing was performed with immunoSEQ multiplex PCR; in TCRdb, only in-frame clones are kept and a portion is missing. The data show about 79,000 clones, under 95% seen once. Here the sequenced sample was peripheral blood, taken on day 0 of MenACWY control vaccination. These receptors originate from an adult in good health.

A single count supports this clone. The chain couples TRBV9 to TRBJ1-6; no firm D call. The length of the CDR3 is 13 residues. The V end was cut by 0 bases, the J end by 9 bases, with 7 bases between. CDR1 is SGDLS and CDR2 is YYNGEE in the germline V gene. The CDR3 protein is CASSVEGFSPLHF. The DNA of the CDR3 is TGTGCCAGCAGCGTAGAGGGCTTTTCACCCCTCCACTTT.

The rearrangement joins TRBV4-3 to TRBJ2-1; D call uncertain. CDR1 is LGHNA, CDR2 YSLEER, per germline. The CDR3 is 15 residues long. V lost 0 bases, J lost 3 bases, and 9 bases lay in between. CDR3 loop: CASSQDIIGYNEQFF. For the CDR3, the DNA is TGCGCCAGCAGCCAAGATATTATAGGCTACAATGAGCAGTTCTTC.

The chain carries TRBV19 and TRBJ1-1; 7 bases fit TRBD1. Germline V CDR1 and CDR2: LNHDA, SQIVND (reference sequence). The CDR3 consists of 15 residues. The J segment lost 5 bases and the V segment lost 5 bases, leaving 11 bases of the junction unmatched. CDR3 DNA: TGTGCCAGTAGTCACCGTCCGGGACAGACTACTGAAGCTTTCTTT. Translation: CASSHRPGQTTEAFF. The full variable domain, in which reference TRBV19 and TRBJ1-1 provide the parts outside the CDR3, is DGGITQSPKYLFRKEGQNVTLSCEQNLNHDAMYWYRQDPGQGLRLIYYSQIVNDFQKGDIAEGYSVSREKKESFPLTVTSAQKNPTAFYLCASSHRPGQTTEAFFGQGTRLTVV.